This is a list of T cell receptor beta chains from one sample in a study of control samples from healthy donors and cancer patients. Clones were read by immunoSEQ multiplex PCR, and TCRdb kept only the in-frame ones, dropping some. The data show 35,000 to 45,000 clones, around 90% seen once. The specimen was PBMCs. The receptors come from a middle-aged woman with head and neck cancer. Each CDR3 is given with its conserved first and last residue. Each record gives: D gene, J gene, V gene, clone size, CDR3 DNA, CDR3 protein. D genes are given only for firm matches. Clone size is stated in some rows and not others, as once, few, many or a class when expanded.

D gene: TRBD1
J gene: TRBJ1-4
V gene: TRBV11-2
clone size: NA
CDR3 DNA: TGTGCCAGCAGCTCCGGGGACAGGGTCGGTAATGAAAAACTGTTTTTT
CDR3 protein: CASSSGDRVGNEKLFF

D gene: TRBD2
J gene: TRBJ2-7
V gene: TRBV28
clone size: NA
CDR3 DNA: TGTGCCAGCAGGACCATCCCGGGGGGGTTCAAGGAGCAGTACTTC
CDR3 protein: CASRTIPGGFKEQYF

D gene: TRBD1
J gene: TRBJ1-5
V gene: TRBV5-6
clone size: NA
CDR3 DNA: TGTGCCAGCAGCTTCGGCAGGGGGACGAATCAGCCCCAGCATTTT
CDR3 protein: CASSFGRGTNQPQHF

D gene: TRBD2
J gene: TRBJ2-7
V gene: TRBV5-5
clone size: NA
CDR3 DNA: TGTGCCAGCAGCTTTAGCCTAGCGGGGGGACGGGGCGAGCAGTACTTC
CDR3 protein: CASSFSLAGGRGEQYF

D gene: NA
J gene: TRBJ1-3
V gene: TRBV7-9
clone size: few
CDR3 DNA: TGTGCCAGCAGCTTAGGGGTCTCTGGAAACACCATATATTTT
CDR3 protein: CASSLGVSGNTIYF

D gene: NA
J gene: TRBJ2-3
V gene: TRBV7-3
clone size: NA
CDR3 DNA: TGTGCCAGCAGCTCCGACGGTTCTAGCACAGATACGCAGTATTTT
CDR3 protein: CASSSDGSSTDTQYF

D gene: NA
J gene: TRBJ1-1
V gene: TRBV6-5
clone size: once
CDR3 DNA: TGTGCCAGCAGCAGGAACACTGAAGCTTTCTTT
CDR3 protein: CASSRNTEAFF

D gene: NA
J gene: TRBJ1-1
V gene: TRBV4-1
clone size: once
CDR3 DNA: TGCGCCAGCAGCCACTTTGGGACGGGACACACTGAAGCTTTCTTT
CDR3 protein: CASSHFGTGHTEAFF

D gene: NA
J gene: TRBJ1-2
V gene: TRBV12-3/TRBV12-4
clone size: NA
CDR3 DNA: TGTGCCAGCAGTTTAGCAATCGGTGGCTACACCTTC
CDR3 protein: CASSLAIGGYTF

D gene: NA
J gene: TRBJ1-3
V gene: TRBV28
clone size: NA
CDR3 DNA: TGTGCCAGCAGTTTACCGGGTATCCCCTCCGGAAACACCATATATTTT
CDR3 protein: CASSLPGIPSGNTIYF

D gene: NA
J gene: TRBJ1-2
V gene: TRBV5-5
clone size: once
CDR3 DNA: TGTGCCAGCAGCTCCGACCCTTACTATGGCTACACCTTC
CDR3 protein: CASSSDPYYGYTF

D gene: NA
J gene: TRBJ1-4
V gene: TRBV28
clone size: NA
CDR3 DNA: TGTGCCAGCAGTGTGCGAGGGGGGCTTAATGAAAAACTGTTTTTT
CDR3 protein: CASSVRGGLNEKLFF

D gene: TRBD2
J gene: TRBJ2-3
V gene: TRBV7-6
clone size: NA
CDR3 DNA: TGTGCCAGCAGCCACCTTAGCGGGGGGGCTGAGGATACGCAGTATTTT
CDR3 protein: CASSHLSGGAEDTQYF

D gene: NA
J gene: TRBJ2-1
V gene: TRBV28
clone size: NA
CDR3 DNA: TGTGCCAGCAGTTTACGAGGGAATGAGCAGTTCTTC
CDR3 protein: CASSLRGNEQFF

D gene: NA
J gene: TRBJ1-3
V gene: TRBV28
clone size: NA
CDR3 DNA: TGTGCCAGCAGTTCCCCAGGGGTTGGTGGAAACACCATATATTTT
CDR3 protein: CASSSPGVGGNTIYF

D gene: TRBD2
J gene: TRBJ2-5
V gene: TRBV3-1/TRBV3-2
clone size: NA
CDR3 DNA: TGTGCCAGCAGCCACCACGGACTAGCGGGAGATAAAGAGACCCAGTACTTC
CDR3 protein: CASSHHGLAGDKETQYF

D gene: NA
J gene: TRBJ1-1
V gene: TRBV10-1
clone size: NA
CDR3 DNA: TGCGCCAGCAGTGTCCGTAGGATGAACACTGAAGCTTTCTTT
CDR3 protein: CASSVRRMNTEAFF

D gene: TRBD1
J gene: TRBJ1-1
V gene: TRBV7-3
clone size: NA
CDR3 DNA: TGTGCCAGCAGCTGGACAGGGGGCACTGAAGCTTTCTTT
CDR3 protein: CASSWTGGTEAFF

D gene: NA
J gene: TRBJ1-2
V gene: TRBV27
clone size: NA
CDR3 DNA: TGTGCCTCCTCTAGGGAGCTCACAGGGCTCTATGGCTACACCTTC
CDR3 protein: CASSRELTGLYGYTF

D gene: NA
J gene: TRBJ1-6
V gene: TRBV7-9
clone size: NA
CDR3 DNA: TGTGCCAGCTCAAGGGGGGGTTCACCCCTCCACTTT
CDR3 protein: CASSRGGSPLHF

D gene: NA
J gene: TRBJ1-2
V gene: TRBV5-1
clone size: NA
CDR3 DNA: TGCGCCAGCAGGGGGACGAACTATGGCTACACCTTC
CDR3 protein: CASRGTNYGYTF

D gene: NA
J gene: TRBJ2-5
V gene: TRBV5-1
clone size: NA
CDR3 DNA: TGCGCCAGCAGCCCCCAGAGCATTCAAGAGACCCAGTACTTC
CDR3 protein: CASSPQSIQETQYF

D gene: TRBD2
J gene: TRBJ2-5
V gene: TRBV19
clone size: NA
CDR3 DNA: TGTGCCAGTAGGGGACTAGCGGGGGCCCAAGAGACCCAGTACTTC
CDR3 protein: CASRGLAGAQETQYF

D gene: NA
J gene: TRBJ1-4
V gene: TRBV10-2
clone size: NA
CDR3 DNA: TGCGCCAGCGGAAATGAAAAACTGTTTTTT
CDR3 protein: CASGNEKLFF

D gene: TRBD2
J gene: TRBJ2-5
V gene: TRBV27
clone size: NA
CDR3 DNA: TGTGCCAGCAGTCATCCGCTAGCGGGTGTTGAGACCCAGTACTTC
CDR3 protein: CASSHPLAGVETQYF

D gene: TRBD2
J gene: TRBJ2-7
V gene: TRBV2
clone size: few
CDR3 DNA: TGTGCCAGCACCCACAGACTAGCGGGAGGGCGGTACGAGCAGTACTTC
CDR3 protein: CASTHRLAGGRYEQYF

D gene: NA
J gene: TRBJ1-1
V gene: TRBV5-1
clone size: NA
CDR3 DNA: TGCGCCAGCAGTAGAGGACAGAAGAACACTGAAGCTTTCTTT
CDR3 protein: CASSRGQKNTEAFF

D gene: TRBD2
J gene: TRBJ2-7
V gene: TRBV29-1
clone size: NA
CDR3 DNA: TGCAGCGCTGGGATAGCGGGAGGTACCTACGAGCAGTACTTC
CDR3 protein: CSAGIAGGTYEQYF

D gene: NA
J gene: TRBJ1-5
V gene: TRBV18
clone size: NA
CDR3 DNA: TGTGCCAGCTCACCGCTACAACCGGGACGGTTAAATCAGCCCCAGCATTTT
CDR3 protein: CASSPLQPGRLNQPQHF

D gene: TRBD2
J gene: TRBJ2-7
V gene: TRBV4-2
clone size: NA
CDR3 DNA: TGTGCCAGCAGCCAAGAGACTAGCGGGAGGCACGACTCCTACGAGCAGTACTTC
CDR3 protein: CASSQETSGRHDSYEQYF

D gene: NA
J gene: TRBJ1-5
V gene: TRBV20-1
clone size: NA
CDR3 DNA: TGCAGTGCTAGTCCAATGAACAGGGCTCAGGGCAATCAGCCCCAGCATTTT
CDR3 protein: CSASPMNRAQGNQPQHF

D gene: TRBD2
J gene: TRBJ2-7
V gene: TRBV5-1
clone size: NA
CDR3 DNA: TGCGCCAGCAGCTTCTCCGGGACTAGCGAGTACGAGCAGTACTTC
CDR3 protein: CASSFSGTSEYEQYF

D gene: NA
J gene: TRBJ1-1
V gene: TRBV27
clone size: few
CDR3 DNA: TGTGCCAGCAGTTTGGCAGGGCTAATGAACACTGAAGCTTTCTTT
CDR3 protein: CASSLAGLMNTEAFF

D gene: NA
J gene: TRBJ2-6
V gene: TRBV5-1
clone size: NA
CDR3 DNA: TGCGCCAGCAGCTTGTCTGGGGCCAACGTCCTGACTTTC
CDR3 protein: CASSLSGANVLTF

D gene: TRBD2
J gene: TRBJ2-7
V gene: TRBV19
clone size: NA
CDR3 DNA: TGTGCCAGTAGTACAGGACTAGCAGGCTACGAGCAGTACTTC
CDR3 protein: CASSTGLAGYEQYF

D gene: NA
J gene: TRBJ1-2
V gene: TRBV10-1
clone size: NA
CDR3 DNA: TGCGCCAGCAGTGAAGGGACTAACTATGGCTACACCTTC
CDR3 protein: CASSEGTNYGYTF

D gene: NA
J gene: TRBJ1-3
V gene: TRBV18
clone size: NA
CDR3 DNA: TGTGCCAGCTCACCAAGTACGGGCTCTGGAAACACCATATATTTT
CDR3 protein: CASSPSTGSGNTIYF

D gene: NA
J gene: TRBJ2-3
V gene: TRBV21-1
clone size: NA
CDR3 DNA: TGTGCCAGCAGGGCGACCGGGTACGGTTCCGGCACAGATACGCAGTATTTT
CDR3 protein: CASRATGYGSGTDTQYF

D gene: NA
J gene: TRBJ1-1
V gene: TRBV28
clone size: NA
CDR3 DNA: TGTGCCAGCAGTCCAATAGGCAGAGGCACTGAAGCTTTCTTT
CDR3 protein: CASSPIGRGTEAFF

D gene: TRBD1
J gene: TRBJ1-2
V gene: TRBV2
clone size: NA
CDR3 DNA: TGTGCCAGCTGGGGGACAGGCTCTCAATTTAACTATGGCTACACCTTC
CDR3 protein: CASWGTGSQFNYGYTF

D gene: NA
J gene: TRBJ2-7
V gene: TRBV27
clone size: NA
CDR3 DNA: TGTGCCAGCAGGGGGGATCGGGCCTACGAGCAGTACTTC
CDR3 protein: CASRGDRAYEQYF

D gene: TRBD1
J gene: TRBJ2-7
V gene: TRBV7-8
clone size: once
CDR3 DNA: TGTGCCAGCAGCTTACCCCCCGATGAGGGGGCATCCTACGAGCAGTACTTC
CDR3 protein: CASSLPPDEGASYEQYF

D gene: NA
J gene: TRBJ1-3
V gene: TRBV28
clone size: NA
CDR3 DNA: TGTGCCAGCAGTGACGGCAGGGCTGGAAACACCATATATTTT
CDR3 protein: CASSDGRAGNTIYF

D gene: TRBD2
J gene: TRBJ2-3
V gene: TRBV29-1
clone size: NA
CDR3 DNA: TGCAGTGCCCGAGGGACTACCTCAGATACGCAGTATTTT
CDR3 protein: CSARGTTSDTQYF

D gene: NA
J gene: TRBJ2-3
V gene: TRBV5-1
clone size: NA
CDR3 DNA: TGCGCCAGCAGCCCCGGGTCAGATACGCAGTATTTT
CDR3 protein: CASSPGSDTQYF

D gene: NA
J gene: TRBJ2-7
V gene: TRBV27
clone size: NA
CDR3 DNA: TGTGCCAGCAGTTTATTCAGCGATGGGGACAACGAGCAGTACTTC
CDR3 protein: CASSLFSDGDNEQYF

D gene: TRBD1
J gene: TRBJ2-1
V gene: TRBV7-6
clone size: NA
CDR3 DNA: TGTACCAGCAGCTTAGAGACAGGGATATACAATGAGCAGTTCTTC
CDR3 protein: CTSSLETGIYNEQFF

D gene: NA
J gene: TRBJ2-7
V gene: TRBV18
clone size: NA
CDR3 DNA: TGTGCCAGCTCACCAGCGGTGGACTCCTACGAGCAGTACTTC
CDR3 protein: CASSPAVDSYEQYF

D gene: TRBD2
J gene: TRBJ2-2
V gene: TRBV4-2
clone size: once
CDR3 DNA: TGTGCCAGCAGCCCTAGCGGGGACACCGGGGAGCTGTTTTTT
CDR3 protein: CASSPSGDTGELFF

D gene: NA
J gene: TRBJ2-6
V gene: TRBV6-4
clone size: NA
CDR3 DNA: TGTGCCAGCATTCCGGGACCGCACTCTGGGGCCAACGTCCTGACTTTC
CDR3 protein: CASIPGPHSGANVLTF

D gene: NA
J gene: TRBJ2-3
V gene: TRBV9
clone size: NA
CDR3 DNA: TGTGCCAGCAGCGAAGCGGGGACAGGCACAGATACGCAGTATTTT
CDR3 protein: CASSEAGTGTDTQYF

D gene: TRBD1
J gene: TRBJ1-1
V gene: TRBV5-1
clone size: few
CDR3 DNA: TGCGCCAGCAGCCCCTGGGACAGGATGAACACTGAAGCTTTCTTT
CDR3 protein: CASSPWDRMNTEAFF

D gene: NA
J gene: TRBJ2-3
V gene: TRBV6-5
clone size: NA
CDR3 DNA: TGTGCCAGCAGGACAGGCTGGGCCGGCACAGATACGCAGTATTTT
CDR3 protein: CASRTGWAGTDTQYF

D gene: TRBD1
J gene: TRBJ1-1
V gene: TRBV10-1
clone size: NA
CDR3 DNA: TGCGCCAGCAGTCTGGGACAGGGAGTGACTGAAGCTTTCTTT
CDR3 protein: CASSLGQGVTEAFF

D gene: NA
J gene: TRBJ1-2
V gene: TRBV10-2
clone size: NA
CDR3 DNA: TGCGCCAGCAGTTCCGGGACTCTGTACACCTTC
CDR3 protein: CASSSGTLYTF

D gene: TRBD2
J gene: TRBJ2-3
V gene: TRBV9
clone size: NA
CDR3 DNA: TGTGCCAGCAGCGTAGCCGGACTAGCGGGGGGGCCAGATACGCAGTATTTT
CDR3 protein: CASSVAGLAGGPDTQYF

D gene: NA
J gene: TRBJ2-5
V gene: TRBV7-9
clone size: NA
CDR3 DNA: TGTGCCAGCAGCTTATCACCGACTCAAGAGACCCAGTACTTC
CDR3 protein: CASSLSPTQETQYF

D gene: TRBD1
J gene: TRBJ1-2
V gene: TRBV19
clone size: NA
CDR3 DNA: TGTGCCAGTAGTTGGGACAGTTTTAACTATGGCTACACCTTC
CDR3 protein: CASSWDSFNYGYTF

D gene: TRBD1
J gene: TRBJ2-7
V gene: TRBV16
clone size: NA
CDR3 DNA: TGTGCCAGCAGCCCCCCGGGACAGAAATACGAGCAGTACTTC
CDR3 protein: CASSPPGQKYEQYF

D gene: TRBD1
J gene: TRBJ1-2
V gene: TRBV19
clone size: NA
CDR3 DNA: TGTGCCAGTAGTATAGAAACCGGGACAGGGAAAGGCTACACCTTC
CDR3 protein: CASSIETGTGKGYTF